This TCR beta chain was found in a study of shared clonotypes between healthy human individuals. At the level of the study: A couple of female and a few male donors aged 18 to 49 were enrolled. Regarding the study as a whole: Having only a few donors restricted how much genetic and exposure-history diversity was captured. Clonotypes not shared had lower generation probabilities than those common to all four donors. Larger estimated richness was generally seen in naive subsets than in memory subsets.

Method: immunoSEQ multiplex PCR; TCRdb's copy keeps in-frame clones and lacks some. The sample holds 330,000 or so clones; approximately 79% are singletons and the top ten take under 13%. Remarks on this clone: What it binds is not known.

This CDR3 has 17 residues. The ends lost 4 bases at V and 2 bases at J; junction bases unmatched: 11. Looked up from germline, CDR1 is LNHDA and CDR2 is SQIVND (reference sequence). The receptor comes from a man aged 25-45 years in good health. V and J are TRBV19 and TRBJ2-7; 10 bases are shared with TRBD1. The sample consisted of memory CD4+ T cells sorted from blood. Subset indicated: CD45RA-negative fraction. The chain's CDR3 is CASSSRRTGGTTYEQYF. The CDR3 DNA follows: TGTGCCAGTAGTAGTCGCAGGACAGGGGGTACTACCTACGAGCAGTACTTC. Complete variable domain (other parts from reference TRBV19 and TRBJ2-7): DGGITQSPKYLFRKEGQNVTLSCEQNLNHDAMYWYRQDPGQGLRLIYYSQIVNDFQKGDIAEGYSVSREKKESFPLTVTSAQKNPTAFYLCASSSRRTGGTTYEQYFGPGTRLTVT.